The clone carrying this TCR beta chain was detected many times. What it binds is not known. This sample is part of a study of spatial heterogeneity in lung cancer. Overall study context: Beta-chain sequences consistently outnumbered alpha-chain sequences in detection. Study conclusions and caveats: Tumor TCRs that were ubiquitous and expanded showed up in blood more at resection than follow-up.

A distinct unique molecular identifier was carried by each TCR cDNA molecule. Each CDR3 protein gets one entry after TCRdb re-called the 5' RACE reads with MiXCR. The sample contains over 70,000 distinct CDR3 sequences, around 9.3% of which appear only once. Time point described: blood at routine non-recurrence follow-up after resection. The TCR sequence derives from a female donor with early-stage non-small cell lung cancer. The input for sequencing was PBMCs, taken at follow-up.

CDR3 loop: CASSANWGVSENGYTF. CDR3 bases: TGTGCCAGCAGCGCGAACTGGGGAGTCTCCGAGAATGGCTACACCTTC. The gene calls are TRBV11-2 and TRBJ1-2; D is unresolved. The CDR3 is 16 amino acids. V was cut by 5 bases and J by 6 bases, with 22 bases left in between. Per the germline V gene, CDR1 is SGHAT and CDR2 is FQNNGV.